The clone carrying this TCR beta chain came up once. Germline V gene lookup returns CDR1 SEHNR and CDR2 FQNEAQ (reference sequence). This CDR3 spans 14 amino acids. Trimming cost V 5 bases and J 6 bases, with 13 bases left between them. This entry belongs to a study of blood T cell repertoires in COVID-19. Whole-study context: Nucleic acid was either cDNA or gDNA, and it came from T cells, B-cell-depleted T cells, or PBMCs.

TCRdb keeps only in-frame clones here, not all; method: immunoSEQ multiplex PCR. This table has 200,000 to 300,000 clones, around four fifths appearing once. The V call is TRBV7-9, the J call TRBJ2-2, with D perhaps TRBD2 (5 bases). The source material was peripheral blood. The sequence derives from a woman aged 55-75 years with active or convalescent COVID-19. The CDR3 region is CASSGEGRSGELFF. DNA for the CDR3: TGTGCCAGCAGCGGAGAGGGAAGGTCCGGGGAGCTGTTTTTT. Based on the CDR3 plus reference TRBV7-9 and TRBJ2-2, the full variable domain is DTGVSQNPRHKITKRGQNVTFRCDPISEHNRLYWYRQTLGQGPEFLTYFQNEAQLEKSRLLSDRFSAERPKGSFSTLEIQRTEQGDSAMYLCASSGEGRSGELFFGEGSRLTVL.